The rows below give T cell receptor beta chains drawn from one sample of a study of T cells in Graves' hyperthyroidism and ophthalmopathy. In TCRdb, the multiplex PCR reads were re-called with MiXCR into one record per CDR3 protein. Here the sample spans around 250,000 distinct CDR3 sequences, more than 20% being singletons. Sequencing was done on a sample of blood. These receptors originate from a woman between 35 and 50 years old with Graves' ophthalmopathy. The CDR3 runs from the conserved cysteine through the conserved F or W. The order of the fields is J gene, clone size, V gene, D gene, CDR3 protein, CDR3 DNA. D genes are given only for firm matches. Not every row has a clone size; where given, it reads once, few, many or a size class.

>TRBJ1-1|.|TRBV12-3/TRBV12-4|.
CASSLPGALTEAFF
TGTGCCAGCAGCCTCCCAGGGGCACTCACTGAAGCTTTCTTT
>TRBJ2-5|many|TRBV3-1|.
CATLGLSATQYF
TGTGCCACGCTGGGGTTATCGGCGACCCAGTACTTC
>TRBJ1-1|many|TRBV11-2|TRBD1
CASRRTGGGTEAFF
TGTGCCAGCCGCCGAACAGGGGGCGGCACTGAAGCTTTCTTT
>TRBJ2-3|many|TRBV5-1|.
CASSLPTTDTQYF
TGCGCCAGCAGCTTGCCTACCACAGATACGCAGTATTTT
>TRBJ1-1|.|TRBV30|.
CAWSRWETEAFF
TGTGCCTGGAGTAGGTGGGAGACTGAAGCTTTCTTT
>TRBJ2-1|.|TRBV11-2|.
CASSLDPSTTRTQFF
TGTGCCAGCAGCTTAGATCCCTCGACTACCAGGACGCAGTTCTTC
>TRBJ1-1|few|TRBV12-3/TRBV12-4|.
CASSYPTNTEASF
TGTGCCAGCAGTTACCCTACAAACACTGAAGCTTCCTTT
>TRBJ2-5|.|TRBV2|.
CASSEAEIRETQYF
TGTGCCAGCAGTGAAGCCGAGATCCGAGAGACCCAGTACTTC
>TRBJ1-2|.|TRBV6-1|.
CASSRALGDNYGYTF
TGTGCCAGCAGTCGGGCACTTGGTGATAACTATGGCTACACCTTC
>TRBJ1-1|many|TRBV6-1|.
CASTSSENTEAFF
TGTGCCAGCACCTCATCTGAGAACACTGAAGCTTTCTTT
>TRBJ2-7|many|TRBV28|TRBD2
CASRSQAGGLLYEQYF
TGTGCCAGCAGATCCCAAGCGGGAGGGCTATTATACGAGCAGTACTTC